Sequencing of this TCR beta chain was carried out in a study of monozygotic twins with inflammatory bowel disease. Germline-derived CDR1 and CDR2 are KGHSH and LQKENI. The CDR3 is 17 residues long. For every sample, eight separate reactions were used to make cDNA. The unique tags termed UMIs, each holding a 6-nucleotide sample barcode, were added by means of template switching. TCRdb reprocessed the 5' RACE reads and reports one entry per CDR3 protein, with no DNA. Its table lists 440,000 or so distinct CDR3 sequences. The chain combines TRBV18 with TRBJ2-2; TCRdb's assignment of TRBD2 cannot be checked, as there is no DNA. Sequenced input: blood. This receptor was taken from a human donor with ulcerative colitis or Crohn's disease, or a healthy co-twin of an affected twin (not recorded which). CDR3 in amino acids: CASSPISPGLNTGELFF.